This T cell receptor (beta chain) was profiled in a study of cytomegalovirus exposure and HLA in healthy donors. Turning to the study itself: Approximately 81% of roughly 400 genotyped donors fell in the Caucasian-associated ancestry cluster.

Primers: 60 Vbeta forward and 13 Jbeta reverse. Clones were read by immunoSEQ multiplex PCR, and TCRdb kept only the in-frame ones, dropping some. The table has under 200,000 clones, about three quarters seen once. The study sampled nominally healthy donors, though unrecorded immune exposures were likely. The sequence was obtained from a woman aged 35 to 49 in good health and CMV-seropositive. Sequencing input: PBMCs.

CDR3 coding DNA: TGTGCCAGCAGTATTGGACAAATCTATGGCTACACCTTC. Amino acids: CASSIGQIYGYTF. The chain uses TRBV2 and TRBJ1-2, with a tentative D call TRBD1 (5 bases). This CDR3 region has 13 residues. The germline gives CDR1 SNHLY, CDR2 FYNNEI. Trimming removed 5 bases at V and 4 bases at J, with 11 bases between.